A selection of T cell receptor beta chains follows, all from one sample in a study of monozygotic twins with cystic fibrosis. Sequencing was performed with immunoSEQ multiplex PCR; in TCRdb, only in-frame clones are kept and a portion is missing. The sample contains tens of thousands of clones, 75% to 95% of which appear only once. Sequenced input: blood. These TCRs come from a girl aged 2-10 years with cystic fibrosis. Both conserved end residues are part of each CDR3. Each record gives: J gene, D gene, clone size, V gene, CDR3 DNA, CDR3 protein. The D gene is left open where the match is weak. A clone size is listed for some rows: how often the clone was seen (once, few, many), or a class if it is expanded.

>TRBJ2-2|.|.|TRBV4-3
TGCGCCAGCAGCCAGGAGGCATGGAGCACCGGGGAGCTGTTTTTT
CASSQEAWSTGELFF
>TRBJ1-6|.|.|TRBV6-1
TGTGCCAGCAGTGACCCGGACGTCCGCTATAATTCACCCCTCCACTTT
CASSDPDVRYNSPLHF
>TRBJ1-5|.|.|TRBV7-8
TGTGCCAGCAGCTTATCAGGGGGCAATCAGCCCCAGCATTTT
CASSLSGGNQPQHF
>TRBJ2-7|TRBD1|.|TRBV30
TGTGCCTGGAGTGGGGGACAGTCGCTGTACTTC
CAWSGGQSLYF
>TRBJ1-6|TRBD1|.|TRBV18
TGTGCCAGCTCACCACGCCCGACAGGGGGCACCTCTAATTCACCCCTCCACTTT
CASSPRPTGGTSNSPLHF
>TRBJ2-3|.|.|TRBV15
TGTGCCACCAGCAGAGGAACCGGGACCTCGACATCAGATACGCAGTATTTT
CATSRGTGTSTSDTQYF
>TRBJ2-1|.|.|TRBV2
TGTGCCAGCCGCGGGTTTGGAGGGGGTTCCTACAATGAGCAGTTCTTC
CASRGFGGGSYNEQFF
>TRBJ1-2|TRBD1|.|TRBV28
TGTGCCAGCAAACAGGGGGCTACGCGTTACGATGGCTACACCTTC
CASKQGATRYDGYTF
>TRBJ2-7|.|.|TRBV30
TGTGCCTGGAGTGTGGCCCTCGAGCAGTACTTC
CAWSVALEQYF
>TRBJ2-7|TRBD1|.|TRBV4-1
TGCGCCAGCAGCCAAGTTTTTTCAGGGACAGCCTACGAGCAGTACTTC
CASSQVFSGTAYEQYF
>TRBJ1-5|TRBD1|few|TRBV5-6
TGTGCCAGCAGCATCGGACAGGGCCAACAGCCCCAGCATTTT
CASSIGQGQQPQHF
>TRBJ2-2|.|.|TRBV27
TGTGCCAGCAGTTTATTAATCCAGCCGAACACCGGGGAGCTGTTTTTT
CASSLLIQPNTGELFF
>TRBJ1-2|.|few|TRBV19
TGTGCCAGTAGTATGTCCGGGGATGGCTACACCTTC
CASSMSGDGYTF
>TRBJ2-5|.|.|TRBV9
TGTGCCAGCAGCCTAGGGGGAGCGAGGGAAGAGACCCAGTACTTC
CASSLGGAREETQYF
>TRBJ1-3|.|.|TRBV2
TGTGCCAGCAGGGACTTTGCTGGCTCTGGAAACACCATATATTTT
CASRDFAGSGNTIYF
>TRBJ2-1|.|.|TRBV1
TGCACCAGCAGCCAAGATTACCGGGGACGAGCCTACAATGAGCAGTTCTTC
CTSSQDYRGRAYNEQFF
>TRBJ2-1|.|once|TRBV5-4
TGTGCCAGCAGCCTGAACACTAACAATGAGCAGTTCTTC
CASSLNTNNEQFF
>TRBJ2-1|TRBD2|.|TRBV6-6
TGTGCCAGCAGCCCGAGACTAGCGGGGGCCGATGAGCAGTTCTTC
CASSPRLAGADEQFF
>TRBJ2-1|TRBD2|.|TRBV6-5
TGTGCCAGCAGTTATACTAGCGGGGGGGGTTACAATGAGCAGTTCTTC
CASSYTSGGGYNEQFF
>TRBJ2-1|.|.|TRBV7-2
TGTGCCAGCAGCTTATCCCCGGGACCCTACTACAATGAGCAGTTCTTC
CASSLSPGPYYNEQFF
>TRBJ1-5|.|.|TRBV6-1
TGTGCCAGCACACCCACCGGGCCGGACAATCAGCCCCAGCATTTT
CASTPTGPDNQPQHF
>TRBJ1-2|.|few|TRBV15
TGTGCCACCAGCCAAGACAGGAGGAACTATGGCTACACCTTC
CATSQDRRNYGYTF
>TRBJ1-6|.|.|TRBV9
TGTGCCAGCAGCGTAGATCCTGGGGGATCCAATTCACCCCTCCACTTT
CASSVDPGGSNSPLHF
>TRBJ2-2|TRBD1|.|TRBV5-1
TGCGCCAGCAGGCAGGGGGCTACAGGGGAGCTGTTTTTT
CASRQGATGELFF
>TRBJ1-2|.|.|TRBV5-6
TGTGCCAGCAGCTTGGATAGTTTAGGGGACGAAAACTATGGCTACACCTTC
CASSLDSLGDENYGYTF
>TRBJ1-1|.|.|TRBV27
TGTGCCAGCAGTTGGGGTCAGGCGAACACTGAAGCTTTCTTT
CASSWGQANTEAFF
>TRBJ1-1|.|.|TRBV9
TGTGCCAGCAGCCCAGGCACGGCCACTGAAGCTTTCTTT
CASSPGTATEAFF
>TRBJ1-2|TRBD1|.|TRBV7-9
TGTGCCAGCAGCTTAGCAAAACGGGACAGGGATAATGGCTACACCTTC
CASSLAKRDRDNGYTF
>TRBJ1-1|.|.|TRBV4-3
TGCGCCAGCAGCCAAGAATATGGCGGGCCCACTGAAGCTTTCTTT
CASSQEYGGPTEAFF
>TRBJ2-7|.|.|TRBV6-1
TGTGCCAGCAGTGAAAGGGTCTCCTACGAGCAGTACTTC
CASSERVSYEQYF
>TRBJ1-1|TRBD1|.|TRBV27
TGTGCCAGCAGTTTGTCCTCAGGGGGTCTGGTCTTTACTGAAGCTTTCTTT
CASSLSSGGLVFTEAFF
>TRBJ2-7|.|once|TRBV10-2
TGCGCCAGCAGCCCTCCGGCCGGGACCAGAACAACCTACGAGCAGTACTTC
CASSPPAGTRTTYEQYF
>TRBJ1-2|.|.|TRBV5-5
TGTGCCAGCAGCGGCTGGGGTTTGGACGGCACCTATGGCTACACCTTC
CASSGWGLDGTYGYTF
>TRBJ2-2|.|.|TRBV11-3
TGTGCCAGCAGCTTAGGGTTGGGCGGCCGCCCTTGGACCGGGGAGCTGTTTTTT
CASSLGLGGRPWTGELFF
>TRBJ1-2|.|once|TRBV29-1
TGCAGCGTTATTCTGGGACCTGGCTACACCTTC
CSVILGPGYTF
>TRBJ1-3|.|.|TRBV10-3
TGTGCCATCAGTGAGCGCGATTCTGTCTCTGGAAACACCATATATTTT
CAISERDSVSGNTIYF
>TRBJ2-7|.|.|TRBV4-3
TGCGCCAGCAGCCAAGATCTCCCTGATGGAGATTCCTACGAGCAGTACTTC
CASSQDLPDGDSYEQYF
>TRBJ2-7|TRBD2|.|TRBV10-3
TGTGCCATCAGGGGGGCTAGCGGGGCCTCCTCTGAGCAGTACTTC
CAIRGASGASSEQYF
>TRBJ1-5|.|.|TRBV6-1
TGTGCCAGCAGTGAAGGGTACAGCAATTTAATGCCCCAGCATTTT
CASSEGYSNLMPQHF
>TRBJ1-1|TRBD1|.|TRBV6-5
TGTGCCAGCAGTCACTACAGGGGTGGCACTGAAGCTTTCTTT
CASSHYRGGTEAFF
>TRBJ1-6|.|.|TRBV30
TGTGCCTGGAGCTTCGGACGGGGTAATTCACCCCTCCACTTT
CAWSFGRGNSPLHF
>TRBJ2-7|TRBD2|.|TRBV10-1
TGCGCCAGCCCGAGCGGGGGTGCCTCCTACGAGCAGTACTTC
CASPSGGASYEQYF
>TRBJ1-1|.|.|TRBV27
TGTGCCAGCAGTTACTTAGGCGCTGAAGCTTTCTTT
CASSYLGAEAFF
>TRBJ1-4|.|.|TRBV6-6
TGTGCCAGCAGCCTACAGGGTGAACTGTTTTTT
CASSLQGELFF
>TRBJ2-7|TRBD2|.|TRBV7-2
TGTGCCAGCAGCTTCCCGGGACTAGCGGGGTACGAGCAGTACTTC
CASSFPGLAGYEQYF
>TRBJ2-7|.|.|TRBV13
TGTGCCAGCAGCTCTACGTCCTCCTACGAGCAGTACTTC
CASSSTSSYEQYF
>TRBJ2-1|.|.|TRBV9
TGTGCCAGCAGCGAGGGATCCGGGACATTCTACAATGAGCAGTTCTTC
CASSEGSGTFYNEQFF
>TRBJ1-5|.|.|TRBV6-1
TGTGCCAGCAGTGGGGCGCAGGGGTTTCAGTCACCAAATCAGCCCCAGCATTTT
CASSGAQGFQSPNQPQHF
>TRBJ1-5|.|.|TRBV13
TGTGCCAGCAGCGCGGGGGGGGCGCAGCCCCAGCATTTT
CASSAGGAQPQHF
>TRBJ2-5|TRBD1|.|TRBV10-3
TGTGCCATCAGTCCGAGGGGGCTAGAGACCCAGTACTTC
CAISPRGLETQYF
>TRBJ1-1|.|.|TRBV30
TGTGCCTGGAGTGACAACACTGAAGCTTTCTTT
CAWSDNTEAFF
>TRBJ2-7|TRBD1|once|TRBV18
TGTGCCAGCTCACCCAATAGAGACAGGGGTGGTGAGCAGTACTTC
CASSPNRDRGGEQYF
>TRBJ1-5|.|.|TRBV7-2
TGTGCCAGCAGCTTACACATTGATCAGCCCCAGCATTTT
CASSLHIDQPQHF
>TRBJ1-2|TRBD1|.|TRBV5-1
TGCGCCAGCAGCTCGACAGGGGTGGAAGGCTACACCTTC
CASSSTGVEGYTF
>TRBJ2-2|.|once|TRBV4-3
TGCGCCAGCAGCCAAGATTCCAGGGAACGAGGCACCGGGGAGCTGTTTTTT
CASSQDSRERGTGELFF
>TRBJ1-2|.|.|TRBV5-5
TGTGCCAGCAGCGGCGGGACGGAGGTTCTGTATGGCTACACCTTC
CASSGGTEVLYGYTF
>TRBJ1-4|.|.|TRBV6-5
TGTGCCAGCGGAAGACAAGGCGGCGAAAAACTGTTTTTT
CASGRQGGEKLFF
>TRBJ2-1|.|.|TRBV14
TGTGCCAGCGGGGCTAACTACAATGAGCAGTTCTTC
CASGANYNEQFF
>TRBJ1-1|.|.|TRBV13
TGTGCCAGCAGTCGTGGCCCGGGGACCTACACTGAAGCTTTCTTT
CASSRGPGTYTEAFF